This is a list of T cell receptor beta chains from one sample in a study of cytomegalovirus exposure and HLA in healthy donors. Profiling relied on immunoSEQ multiplex PCR, and the TCRdb table lists in-frame clones only, not all of them. The sample yields 170,000 or so clones, about 80% seen once. Input material: PBMCs. Receptors were obtained from a boy younger than 18 in good health and CMV-seronegative. CDR3s include the opening cysteine and the closing phenylalanine or tryptophan. A D gene is named only where the DNA matches it firmly. Clone size is not always given. Where it is, it says once, few, many or a class for expanded clones.

j_call clone_size d_call v_call cdr3_length cdr3_aa cdr3_nt
TRBJ1-1 . . TRBV10-3 16 CAISEPTPSGNTEAFF TGTGCCATCAGTGAGCCCACCCCCTCAGGGAACACTGAAGCTTTCTTT
TRBJ2-1 . TRBD1 TRBV7-9 16 CSSSRLGQGSYNEQFF TGTTCCAGCAGCCGCCTCGGACAGGGGTCCTACAATGAGCAGTTCTTC
TRBJ2-3 once TRBD2 TRBV5-1 14 CASSSDRGVDTQYF TGCGCCAGCAGCTCCGACCGGGGGGTGGATACGCAGTATTTT
TRBJ2-7 once . TRBV19 13 CASSIYGGYEQYF TGTGCCAGTAGTATTTACGGCGGCTACGAGCAGTACTTC
TRBJ2-1 . TRBD2 TRBV7-7 16 CASSSGTSGPWHEQFF TGTGCTAGCAGCTCAGGGACTAGCGGCCCCTGGCATGAGCAGTTCTTC
TRBJ1-1 . TRBD1 TRBV27 20 CATKPRGAGTGVISNTEAFF TGTGCCACCAAGCCGAGGGGGGCGGGGACAGGGGTTATATCGAACACTGAAGCTTTCTTT
TRBJ1-4 few TRBD1 TRBV25-1 11 CASSVGQGLFF TGTGCCAGCAGTGTCGGACAGGGGCTGTTTTTT
TRBJ1-1 . TRBD1 TRBV19 12 CASQGGGTEAFF TGTGCCAGCCAAGGGGGCGGCACTGAAGCTTTCTTT
TRBJ2-3 few TRBD2 TRBV6-4 15 CASSGTSGGADTQYF TGTGCCAGCAGTGGGACTAGCGGGGGGGCAGATACGCAGTATTTT
TRBJ1-1 . TRBD1 TRBV7-2 14 CAGTEGGTNTEAFF TGTGCGGGGACAGAAGGGGGGACGAACACTGAAGCTTTCTTT
TRBJ2-7 . TRBD2 TRBV6-1 14 CASSGLAEAYEQYF TGTGCCAGCAGTGGACTAGCGGAGGCCTACGAGCAGTACTTC
TRBJ2-1 . TRBD2 TRBV2 14 CASRTSRGAVEQFF TGTGCCAGCAGAACCTCGCGGGGGGCAGTTGAGCAGTTCTTC
TRBJ2-7 . TRBD2 TRBV27 17 CASRHLIVLAGYYEQYF TGTGCCAGCAGGCATTTAATCGTACTAGCGGGCTACTACGAGCAGTACTTC
TRBJ1-2 . . TRBV5-4 15 CASSLGGGRDYGYTF TGTGCCAGCAGCTTGGGCGGGGGAAGGGACTATGGCTACACCTTC
TRBJ1-5 . . TRBV30 14 CAWSVGDSNQPQHF TGTGCCTGGAGTGTGGGAGATAGCAATCAGCCCCAGCATTTT
TRBJ1-2 . . TRBV23-1 13 CASSQVRGYGYTF TGCGCCAGCAGCCAGGTGAGGGGGTATGGCTACACCTTC
TRBJ2-7 . . TRBV7-2 15 CASSLVGQGMDEQYF TGTGCCAGCAGCTTAGTGGGCCAGGGCATGGACGAGCAGTACTTC
TRBJ2-2 . TRBD1 TRBV4-2 17 CASSPYQGQGNTGELFF TGTGCCAGCAGCCCCTATCAAGGACAGGGGAACACCGGGGAGCTGTTTTTT
TRBJ1-1 once . TRBV7-2 14 CASSWKSGDTEAFF TGTGCCAGCAGCTGGAAGTCGGGGGATACTGAAGCTTTCTTT
TRBJ2-2 . . TRBV4-3 17 CASSQGEGGYNTGELFF TGCGCCAGCAGCCAAGGGGAGGGGGGATACAACACCGGGGAGCTGTTTTTT
TRBJ2-7 . . TRBV28 14 CASSFFGGAREQYF TGTGCCAGCAGTTTCTTCGGGGGTGCGCGCGAGCAGTACTTC